Listed here are 21 T cell receptor beta chains from one sample, sequenced in a study of blood T cell repertoires in COVID-19 (dated by TCRdb to about 2020). Libraries were prepared through the immunoSEQ multiplex PCR assay. Imported from immuneACCESS, the table was reduced by TCRdb to in-frame sequences with V and J called. These copies leave out some clones; in studies compared against another copy, an unresolved V gene accounts for under half, and the cause of the remainder is not known. For this sample there are approximately 120,000 clones; about 90% appear just once. The ten biggest clones cover about 18% of the sample. What was sequenced was peripheral blood. These receptors were collected from a woman between 45 and 60 years old who had recovered from COVID-19.

The rearrangement joins TRBV5-1 to TRBJ1-3; unclear D gene. Germline lookup yields CDR1 SGHRS and CDR2 YFSETQ. The CDR3 sequence is 15 residues long. The V end lost 4 bases, the J end lost 2 bases, and 13 bases lay between the germline ends. The CDR3 nucleotides are TGCGCCAGCAGCCCCTCGGTGGGCACTGGAAACACCATATATTTT. It yields the protein CASSPSVGTGNTIYF.

The chain uses TRBV19 and TRBJ2-5; 7 bases line up with TRBD1. CDR3 length: 14 amino acids. Germline V gene sequence: CDR1 LNHDA, CDR2 SQIVND (reference sequence). The V and J ends lost 5 bases and 5 bases, in that order; junction bases with no gene match: 8. The CDR3 reads CASSGLTGSETQYF. The DNA for the CDR3 is TGTGCCAGTAGTGGTTTGACAGGGTCCGAGACCCAGTACTTC.

The chain has TRBV3-1 (or the pseudogene TRBV3-2) and TRBJ2-7; D not certain. CDR1 and CDR2 from the germline V gene are LGHDT and YNNKEL (reference sequence). This CDR3 has 14 amino acids. V gave up 0 bases and J gave up 4 bases, with 10 bases separating them. The CDR3 DNA follows: TGTGCCAGCAGCCAAGATCTAGGCGGTTACGAGCAGTACTTC. This sequence encodes CASSQDLGGYEQYF.

This clone showed up just a few times. The chain recombines TRBV19 with TRBJ2-1, with a weak D call TRBD2 (5 bases). V lost 3 bases to trimming and J lost 8 bases, with 14 bases between them. Germline CDR1 and CDR2: LNHDA and SQIVND (reference sequence). The CDR3 extends over 14 amino acids. CDR3 DNA: TGTGCCAGTAGTATCGGACGGGGTAGGGATGAGCAGTTCTTC. It specifies CASSIGRGRDEQFF. The complete variable domain, with remaining parts taken from reference TRBV19 and TRBJ2-1, reads DGGITQSPKYLFRKEGQNVTLSCEQNLNHDAMYWYRQDPGQGLRLIYYSQIVNDFQKGDIAEGYSVSREKKESFPLTVTSAQKNPTAFYLCASSIGRGRDEQFFGPGTRLTVL.

J is TRBJ1-2 and V is TRBV6-6, with 9 nucleotides matching TRBD1. Germline assignment: CDR1 MNHNY and CDR2 SVGAGI (reference sequence). The trim removed 6 bases at V and 4 bases at J, leaving 9 bases unmatched. This CDR3 contains 15 residues. The CDR3 is CASRDGTGQAYGYTF. The CDR3, as DNA: TGTGCCAGCAGGGATGGGACAGGGCAGGCCTATGGCTACACCTTC.

This clone was recorded only once. The genes are TRBV7-2 and TRBJ2-7, with 9 positions matching TRBD1. CDR3 length: 14 residues. Germline CDR1 is SGHTA and CDR2 is FQGNSA. J was trimmed by 5 bases and V by 4 bases; bases with no gene match: 6. The CDR3, as DNA: TGTGCCAGCAGCTCGAACAGGGGGCTAAACGAGCAGTACTTC. Amino acid sequence: CASSSNRGLNEQYF.

The V and J genes are TRBV19 and TRBJ1-5, with unresolved D. The CDR3 has 15 amino acids. Trimming took off 3 bases at V and 0 bases at J, with 9 bases between the two ends. In germline, CDR1 is LNHDA, CDR2 SQIVND (reference sequence). CDR3 nucleotides: TGTGCCAGTAGTATTAAACACATTAGCAATCAGCCCCAGCATTTT. Encoded protein: CASSIKHISNQPQHF.

This clone showed up just once. V is TRBV9 and J is TRBJ2-1; 7 bases are a match to TRBD2. V was clipped by 0 bases and J by 5 bases; unmatched bases: 2. CDR1 is SGDLS and CDR2 is YYNGEE in the germline V gene. This CDR3 has 14 amino acids. CDR3 nucleotide sequence: TGTGCCAGCAGCGTAGCGGGGGGAGACAATGAGCAGTTCTTC. Protein: CASSVAGGDNEQFF.

This chain uses TRBV7-6 with TRBJ2-5; 7 bases are a match to TRBD2. Germline CDR1 is SGHVS and CDR2 is FNYEAQ. The CDR3 consists of 15 residues. Trimming took 7 bases from V and 5 from J; bases not matched to a gene: 13. This CDR3 is CASKNGGRGGETQYF. The DNA for the CDR3 is TGTGCCAGCAAAAATGGCGGGAGAGGAGGGGAGACCCAGTACTTC.

CDR3 sequence reads: CASGLWTEAFF. The CDR3 region has the DNA TGTGCCAGCGGCCTTTGGACTGAAGCTTTCTTT. V and J are TRBV12-3 or TRBV12-4 and TRBJ1-1; no clear D gene. The CDR3 runs 11 residues. Trimming took 8 bases from V and 5 from J, leaving 9 bases between them.

This rearrangement joins TRBV4-1 to TRBJ2-7; 10 positions match TRBD2. V was pared by 0 bases and J by 6 bases, with 5 bases of the junction left unmatched. From germline, CDR1 is MGHRA and CDR2 YSYEKL. This CDR3 spans 15 amino acids. CDR3 residues: CASSQESSGRLEQYF. CDR3 coding DNA: TGCGCCAGCAGCCAAGAATCTAGCGGGAGACTCGAGCAGTACTTC.

The chain carries TRBV9 and TRBJ2-7, with D perhaps TRBD2 (5 bases). V was trimmed by 1 base and J by 7 bases, leaving 18 bases between them. Germline CDR1 SGDLS, CDR2 YYNGEE. This CDR3 is 15 amino acids long. The CDR3 region has the DNA TGTGCCAGCAGCGTAAACCCCATGGGAGAAACTGAGCAGTACTTC. Its protein product is CASSVNPMGETEQYF.

The chain has TRBV2 and TRBJ1-5; no reliable D call. Trimming stripped 7 bases from V and 0 bases from J, with 13 bases between. CDR1 and CDR2 (germline): SNHLY, FYNNEI. This CDR3 comprises 15 residues. Written as DNA, the CDR3 is TGTGCCAGCAAATTGGGAGGTTATAGCAATCAGCCCCAGCATTTT. This sequence encodes CASKLGGYSNQPQHF.

V usage is TRBV11-2 and J usage is TRBJ1-1; 8 bases line up with TRBD1. V shed 6 bases, J shed 5 bases, and the junction held 11 bases outside the gene matches. CDR1 and CDR2 (germline): SGHAT, FQNNGV. The CDR3 totals 15 residues. The CDR3, as DNA: TGTGCCAGCAGTTTTCCCGACAGGGGTGTAACTGAAGCTTTCTTT. Protein: CASSFPDRGVTEAFF.

A single count supports this clone. V and J are TRBV25-1 and TRBJ2-2; D is possibly TRBD1 (5 bases). Trimming took off 6 bases at V and 0 bases at J, with 14 bases between the two ends. Germline V CDR1 and CDR2: MGHDK, SYGVNS. This CDR3 has 16 residues. The CDR3 spells CASSGATAPNTGELFF. DNA of the CDR3: TGTGCCAGCAGCGGAGCGACAGCCCCGAACACCGGGGAGCTGTTTTTT.

V is TRBV4-2 and J is TRBJ1-2, with D hard to call. The germline CDR1 and CDR2 sequences are LGHNA and YNFKEQ. The ends were cut back, 0 bases at V and 8 bases at J, with 10 bases in the middle. The CDR3 has 13 residues. In DNA, the CDR3 is TGTGCCAGCAGCCAAGATAACCGCGGGGGCTACACCTTC. Translating gives CASSQDNRGGYTF.

DNA of the CDR3: TGCGCCAGCAGCCAAGTGGGAGGACAGGGGGGCGATACGCAGTATTTT. It codes for CASSQVGGQGGDTQYF. This chain connects TRBV4-1 to TRBJ2-3; TRBD1 agrees at 10 bases. Germline assignment: CDR1 MGHRA and CDR2 YSYEKL. This CDR3 has 16 amino acids. V lost 1 base to trimming and J lost 6 bases; unmatched junction nucleotides: 7.

This chain links TRBV5-1 with TRBJ1-4; 9 positions agree with TRBD1. The V gene's germline CDR1 is SGHRS and CDR2 YFSETQ. V was pared by 0 bases and J by 5 bases, with 5 bases of the junction left unmatched. The CDR3 is made up of 16 amino acids. The CDR3 sequence is CASSLALTGGNEKLFF. Here the CDR3 DNA reads TGCGCCAGCAGCTTGGCCTTGACAGGGGGAAATGAAAAACTGTTTTTT.

The V gene is TRBV10-1, the J gene TRBJ2-2, with a possible D match to TRBD2 (7 bases). Germline CDR1 reads WNHNN; CDR2 reads SYGVQD (reference sequence). The CDR3 has 15 amino acids. V was shortened by 4 bases and J by 2 bases, with 11 bases between the two germline ends. The CDR3 DNA reads TGCGCCAGCAGTGGGGGGGGCCTCAACACCGGGGAGCTGTTTTTT. Translation gives CASSGGGLNTGELFF.

This rearrangement joins TRBV9 to TRBJ2-7; TRBD2 matches 15 bases. There are 14 residues in the CDR3. Germline-derived CDR1 and CDR2 are SGDLS and YYNGEE. The V gene end was trimmed by 5 bases and the J gene end by 5 bases; junction bases not matched to a gene: 2. In nucleotides, the CDR3 is TGTGCCAGCAGTGGGACTAGCGGGAGGAACGAGCAGTACTTC. Amino acids: CASSGTSGRNEQYF.

V usage is TRBV7-3 and J usage is TRBJ2-3; 15 bases are shared with TRBD2. J gave up 6 bases and V 3 bases, and 4 bases lay outside the gene matches. The germline CDR1 and CDR2 sequences are SGHTA and FQGTGA. This CDR3 has 16 amino acids. In nucleotides, the CDR3 is TGTGCCAGCAGCTTGGGACTAGCGGGAGGCCCCGATACGCAGTATTTT. Its protein is CASSLGLAGGPDTQYF. The full variable domain, completed using reference TRBV7-3 and TRBJ2-3, is GAGVSQTPSNKVTEKGKYVELRCDPISGHTALYWYRQSLGQGPEFLIYFQGTGAADDSGLPNDRFFAVRPEGSVSTLKIQRTERGDSAVYLCASSLGLAGGPDTQYFGPGTRLTVL.